Below, 29 T cell receptor beta chains from the same sample are listed, as sequenced in a study of graft-versus-host responses after intestinal transplantation. Assay: immunoSEQ multiplex PCR; the TCRdb copy retains only in-frame clones and omits some. The sample includes tens of thousands of clones, about nine tenths seen only once; the top ten take 0.11%. No antigens are known for them. Material: unstimulated CD4+ T cells sorted from spleen or lymph node cells, obtained before intestinal transplant. Receptors were obtained from a human donor who received an intestinal transplant.

The rearrangement joins TRBV27 to TRBJ1-2, with a possible D match to TRBD1 (5 bases). Trimming stripped 4 bases from V and 3 bases from J, with 15 bases between. Germline assignment: CDR1 MNHEY and CDR2 SMNVEV (reference sequence). This CDR3 has 15 residues. The CDR3 DNA follows: TGTGCCAGCAGTTCATGGGGGGATCGAGACTATGGCTACACCTTC. As protein: CASSSWGDRDYGYTF.

This chain joins TRBV9 and TRBJ1-3; the D gene is possibly TRBD1 (5 bases). Trimming shortened V by 0 bases and J by 8 bases, and 6 bases separated the two germline ends. The CDR3 is made up of 12 amino acids. Germline loops: CDR1 SGDLS, CDR2 YYNGEE. The CDR3 protein is CASSVEGHTIYF. The CDR3 region has the DNA TGTGCCAGCAGCGTAGAGGGGCACACCATATATTTT.

The V call is TRBV2, the J call TRBJ2-3; 12 bases are shared with TRBD2. The junction had 6 bases not matched to a gene; V was cut back by 6 bases and J by 5 bases. Germline V gene lookup returns CDR1 SNHLY and CDR2 FYNNEI. CDR3 length: 15 amino acids. The CDR3 DNA is TGTGCCAGCAGAGGACTAGCGGGGCGCGGAGATACGCAGTATTTT. It specifies CASRGLAGRGDTQYF.

The chain uses TRBV5-1 and TRBJ2-2; 8 bases are a match to TRBD2. V shed 7 bases and J 4 bases; nucleotides not matched to a gene: 9. CDR3 length equals 15 residues. Germline lookup yields CDR1 SGHRS and CDR2 YFSETQ. The DNA of the CDR3 is TGCGCCAGCCTAGGGTCGGCGGGGGGCACCGGGGAGCTGTTTTTT. Translation gives CASLGSAGGTGELFF. The variable domain in full, with the rest retrieved from reference TRBV5-1 and TRBJ2-2, is KAGVTQTPRYLIKTRGQQVTLSCSPISGHRSVSWYQQTPGQGLQFLFEYFSETQRNKGNFPGRFSGRQFSNSRSEMNVSTLELGDSALYLCASLGSAGGTGELFFGEGSRLTVL.

The chain combines TRBV5-4 with TRBJ2-7; a possible D gene is TRBD2 (5 bases). The CDR3 extends over 14 amino acids. CDR1 is SGHNT and CDR2 is YYREEE in the germline V gene (reference sequence). V lost 1 base and J lost 6, with 14 bases in between. CDR3 nucleotide sequence: TGTGCCAGCAGCTTGTGGCCGCCGGGGTCCGAGCAGTACTTC. Its protein product is CASSLWPPGSEQYF.

The chain is built from TRBV15 and TRBJ1-2; D possibly corresponds to TRBD1 (5 bases). The CDR3 consists of 15 residues. CDR1 is LNHNV, CDR2 YYDKDF, per germline (reference sequence). V lost 0 bases to trimming and J lost 4 bases, with 12 bases between them. The CDR3 DNA reads TGTGCCACCAGCAGAGATCAGACAGCTTCCTATGGCTACACCTTC. As protein: CATSRDQTASYGYTF.

The chain is built from TRBV6-1 and TRBJ1-5, with TRBD1 as a possible D gene (5 bases). Germline assignment: CDR1 MNHNS and CDR2 SASEGT. This CDR3 is 14 amino acids long. V lost 2 bases, J lost 4 bases, and 9 bases lay in between. The CDR3 spells CASSEYGGNQPQHF. In nucleotides, the CDR3 is TGTGCCAGCAGTGAATATGGGGGGAATCAGCCCCAGCATTTT.

The genes are TRBV5-4 and TRBJ2-3; 7 bases line up with TRBD1. Germline values: CDR1 SGHNT, CDR2 YYREEE (reference sequence). This CDR3 has 15 amino acids. V lost 3 bases, J lost 3 bases, and 7 bases stayed unmatched. The CDR3 nucleotides are TGTGCCAGCAGCTCCGAACAGGGGCGGACAGATACGCAGTATTTT. The encoded protein is CASSSEQGRTDTQYF.

This rearrangement joins TRBV7-3 to TRBJ2-5; TRBD2 aligns across 14 bases. The CDR3 runs 16 residues. The ends lost 3 bases at V and 5 bases at J; junction bases unmatched: 5. Germline V gene data show CDR1 as SGHTA and CDR2 as FQGTGA. The DNA of the CDR3 is TGTGCCAGCAGCTTGACTAGCGGGGGGGCCCGGGAGACCCAGTACTTC. It specifies CASSLTSGGARETQYF.

This chain links TRBV5-6 with TRBJ1-2; TRBD1 is a possible D gene (5 bases). Per the germline V gene, CDR1 is SGHDT and CDR2 is YYEEEE. The CDR3 extends over 14 amino acids. V gave up 4 bases and J gave up 3 bases, with 13 bases separating them. The CDR3 region has the DNA TGTGCCAGCAGCCCGGGGGGTTCCGACTATGGCTACACCTTC. Amino acids: CASSPGGSDYGYTF.

Notes on this clone: Other DNA sequences in the same sample also yield this CDR3. The V and J genes are TRBV6-5 and TRBJ2-7; D is possibly TRBD1 (5 bases). With 5 bases removed from V and 6 bases from J, the gap between germline ends came to 8 bases. The germline CDR1 and CDR2 sequences are MNHEY and SVGAGI. The CDR3 extends over 11 amino acids. The CDR3 sequence: CASSQGGEQYF. The CDR3 DNA is TGTGCCAGCAGTCAGGGTGGCGAGCAGTACTTC.

The chain recombines TRBV6-5 with TRBJ2-7, with a possible D match to TRBD1 (5 bases). Germline loops: CDR1 MNHEY, CDR2 SVGAGI. Trimming took 3 bases from V and 2 from J, leaving 11 bases between them. This CDR3 contains 14 residues. The CDR3 loop is CASSYSYRTYEQYF. As DNA, the CDR3 is TGTGCCAGCAGTTATAGCTACAGGACCTACGAGCAGTACTTC.

This clone has only one observation. The chain is built from TRBV7-9 and TRBJ1-1, with a tentative D call TRBD1 (6 bases). V was cut by 5 bases and J by 0 bases, with 7 bases left in between. The CDR3 spans 13 residues. Germline V gene sequence: CDR1 SEHNR, CDR2 FQNEAQ (reference sequence). Here the CDR3 DNA reads TGTGCCAGCAGCCGACAGGTGAACACTGAAGCTTTCTTT. This codes for CASSRQVNTEAFF.

The chain has TRBV11-2 and TRBJ1-3, with D possibly being TRBD1 (5 bases). The germline gives CDR1 SGHAT, CDR2 FQNNGV. The V and J ends lost 5 bases and 1 base respectively, with 9 bases between them. CDR3 length: 14 amino acids. The CDR3 DNA reads TGTGCCAGCAGCCGGAGGGGTTCTGGAAACACCATATATTTT. Translating it yields CASSRRGSGNTIYF.

V usage is TRBV10-3 and J usage is TRBJ2-2, with TRBD2 matching 9 bases. The CDR3 consists of 16 residues. Germline V gives CDR1 ENHRY, CDR2 SYGVKD. The V and J ends lost 2 bases and 5 bases, in that order; junction bases with no gene match: 6. CDR3 sequence reads: CAISEERAGGTGELFF. Here the CDR3 DNA reads TGTGCCATCAGTGAGGAGCGAGCGGGGGGTACCGGGGAGCTGTTTTTT.

This chain links TRBV11-2 with TRBJ2-1; TRBD2 agrees at 9 bases. The CDR3 is 18 amino acids. CDR1 is SGHAT, CDR2 FQNNGV, per germline. The junction had 19 bases not matched to a gene; V was cut back by 5 bases and J by 8 bases. The CDR3 DNA reads as TGTGCCAGCAGCCTAAGTTTCGCTAGCGGGGATAGTTGGGATGAGCAGTTCTTC. It translates to CASSLSFASGDSWDEQFF.

The J gene is TRBJ1-5, the V gene TRBV7-6, with D tentatively TRBD1 (5 bases). The V end was cut by 4 bases, the J end by 2 bases, with 12 bases between. The CDR3 is 15 residues long. CDR1 is SGHVS and CDR2 is FNYEAQ in the germline V gene. DNA of the CDR3: TGTGCCAGCAGCTCAGGGTTGGCGGGCAATCAGCCCCAGCATTTT. Translating gives CASSSGLAGNQPQHF. Looking up the rest from reference TRBV7-6 and TRBJ1-5 gives the full variable domain: GAGVSQSPRYKVTKRGQDVALRCDPISGHVSLYWYRQALGQGPEFLTYFNYEAQQDKSGLPNDRFSAERPEGSISTLTIQRTEQRDSAMYRCASSSGLAGNQPQHFGDGTRLSIL.

The chain is built from TRBV10-3 and TRBJ2-5, with 8 bases that match TRBD1. Losses at the gene ends were 4 bases for V and 5 bases for J; bases not matched to a gene: 9. CDR1 and CDR2 (germline): ENHRY, SYGVKD. The CDR3 extends over 15 amino acids. The CDR3 sequence is CAISVGRGLSETQYF. In DNA, the CDR3 is TGTGCCATCAGTGTGGGCAGGGGGCTAAGTGAGACCCAGTACTTC.

The chain has TRBV4-1 and TRBJ2-2, with 8 nucleotides matching TRBD1. V was clipped by 8 bases and J by 7 bases; unmatched bases: 6. The CDR3 extends over 13 amino acids. Germline CDR1 reads MGHRA; CDR2 reads YSYEKL. DNA for the CDR3: TGCGCCAGCCGGACAGGGTCGGGCGGGGAGCTGTTTTTT. As protein: CASRTGSGGELFF.

V gene TRBV29-1 combines with J gene TRBJ1-6; TRBD1 might be the D (5 bases). Trimming removed 2 bases at V and 11 bases at J, with 13 bases between. CDR1 and CDR2 (germline): SQVTM, ANQGSEA. There are 13 residues in the CDR3. The CDR3 here is CSVETNQGAPLHF. CDR3 in DNA: TGCAGCGTTGAAACGAACCAGGGCGCACCCCTCCACTTT.

The rearrangement joins TRBV2 to TRBJ2-5; TRBD1 is a possible D gene (6 bases). Trimming cost V 4 bases and J 5 bases, with 11 bases left between them. This CDR3 spans 13 amino acids. Germline CDR1 reads SNHLY; CDR2 reads FYNNEI. The CDR3 protein is CASSGDTRETQYF. The CDR3, as DNA: TGTGCCAGCAGTGGGGACACCCGGGAGACCCAGTACTTC.

This clone was counted between two and nine times. This chain joins TRBV9 and TRBJ2-2, with 7 bases matching TRBD1. The length of the CDR3 is 14 residues. Germline lookup yields CDR1 SGDLS and CDR2 YYNGEE. J was trimmed by 7 bases and V by 1 base; bases with no gene match: 4. CDR3 DNA: TGTGCCAGCAGCGTATACAGGGGAGACGGGGAGCTGTTTTTT. Translating it yields CASSVYRGDGELFF.

This sequence joins TRBV14 and TRBJ1-6; D is uncertain. Germline values: CDR1 SGHDN, CDR2 FVKESK. The length of the CDR3 is 15 residues. The ends were cut back, 3 bases at V and 7 bases at J, with 13 bases in the middle. The CDR3 DNA reads TGTGCCAGCAGCCACAGGACTCCGGGGAATTCACCCCTCCACTTT. Protein sequence: CASSHRTPGNSPLHF.

The chain recombines TRBV7-6 with TRBJ2-1; D is uncertain. With 7 bases removed from V and 8 bases from J, the gap between germline ends came to 15 bases. The CDR3 length is 13 residues. Germline values: CDR1 SGHVS, CDR2 FNYEAQ. The CDR3 loop is CASTQSLADEQFF. The CDR3 DNA reads as TGTGCCAGCACCCAATCCCTCGCAGATGAGCAGTTCTTC.

This chain links TRBV15 with TRBJ2-2; TRBD2 might be the D (5 bases). CDR1 LNHNV and CDR2 YYDKDF come from the germline V gene (reference sequence). The CDR3 has 16 amino acids. Deletions cut 3 bases from V and 0 bases from J, with 11 bases between. As DNA, the CDR3 is TGTGCCACCAGCAGCCTCGGGGTATCGAACACCGGGGAGCTGTTTTTT. This encodes CATSSLGVSNTGELFF.

The chain joins TRBV2 to TRBJ2-5, with 11 bases identical to TRBD1. The CDR3 is 15 residues long. The V segment lost 5 bases and the J segment 4 bases; nucleotides outside the gene matches: 6. Per germline, CDR1 SNHLY and CDR2 FYNNEI. The DNA of the CDR3 is TGTGCCAGCAGTCCTCGGACAGGGGGCGGAGAGACCCAGTACTTC. Translated: CASSPRTGGGETQYF.

V is TRBV2 and J is TRBJ1-3, with TRBD1 matching 10 bases. Germline V gene lookup returns CDR1 SNHLY and CDR2 FYNNEI. The CDR3 has 14 residues. V dropped 7 bases and J dropped 6; count of bases not matched to a gene: 6. The CDR3: CASTWDRGVNTIYF. The DNA for the CDR3 is TGTGCCAGCACGTGGGACAGGGGAGTAAACACCATATATTTT.

This clone showed up just once. The rearrangement uses TRBV7-3 and TRBJ2-1, with 9 bases lining up with TRBD1. CDR3 length equals 17 residues. The V and J ends lost 1 base and 2 bases, in that order; junction bases with no gene match: 6. Germline CDR1 and CDR2: SGHTA and FQGTGA. CDR3: CASSLRGGTGPYNEQFF. The CDR3 DNA follows: TGTGCCAGCAGCTTAAGGGGGGGGACAGGGCCCTACAATGAGCAGTTCTTC. Supplemented by reference TRBV7-3 and TRBJ2-1, the full variable domain reads GAGVSQTPSNKVTEKGKYVELRCDPISGHTALYWYRQSLGQGPEFLIYFQGTGAADDSGLPNDRFFAVRPEGSVSTLKIQRTERGDSAVYLCASSLRGGTGPYNEQFFGPGTRLTVL.

This sequence joins TRBV2 and TRBJ2-7; TRBD1 matches 9 bases. The germline V gene has CDR1 SNHLY and CDR2 FYNNEI. CDR3 length equals 14 residues. V was pared by 5 bases and J by 1 base, with 3 bases of the junction left unmatched. CDR3 loop: CASSRDRESYEQYF. The CDR3 region has the DNA TGTGCCAGCAGTAGGGACAGGGAGTCCTACGAGCAGTACTTC.